This T cell receptor beta chain was documented in a study of blood T cells in healthy people across ages. Turning to this clonotype: The antigen is unknown.

Primed by a sample-barcoded 5' primer and a J-beta primer mix, a second PCR proceeded for about 6 to 12 cycles. Individual samples furnished no less than 2.5 million CDR3-containing paired-end reads apiece. TCRdb re-analysed the 5' RACE reads in MiXCR, keeping a single row per CDR3 protein. The data show about 1.4 million distinct CDR3 sequences, with approximately 63% seen just once and 6.5% to 8% held by the top ten. Germline V gene lookup returns CDR1 SQVTM and CDR2 ANQGSEA. V lost 6 bases and J 0 bases, leaving 12 bases between the germline ends. The CDR3 is 13 amino acids. Isolated per sample were at least 6.5 million PBMCs. Whole-study results and caveats: Age brought a roughly linear fall in TCR beta diversity measured per million T cells. Unsorted PBMC material precluded a definitive naive versus antigen-experienced comparison.

This TCR was recovered from a man aged 18 to 35 in good health. The chain couples TRBV29-1 to TRBJ2-7, with D unresolved. The sequencing input was blood. In DNA, the CDR3 is TGCAGCGTGCAAGGGCCAGGCTCCTACGAGCAGTACTTC. Its protein is CSVQGPGSYEQYF.